Given below is one T cell receptor beta chain in context. The antigen is not known. Healthy bone marrow donors made up the donor group. 13 Jbeta primers and 60 Vbeta primers were used for the PCR. Original methodology: Unique TCR beta chains totaled some 78 million in a later count, with approximately 10 million of them shared. The table came from immunoSEQ multiplex PCR; TCRdb's copy has only in-frame clones and leaves some out. The V and J calls and clone size are taken from that table; D and trimming were inferred from the DNA. The profile shows about 170,000 clones, roughly 81% of them singletons. The length of the CDR3 is 14 residues. V was pared by 0 bases and J by 2 bases, with 8 bases between. Germline-derived CDR1 and CDR2 are SGHDT and YYEEEE. The data stem from a study of cytomegalovirus exposure and HLA in healthy donors. General study points: Associated with HLA alleles at 0.05 false discovery rate in a later analysis were 16,951 TCR beta sequences.

The sequenced sample consisted of PBMCs. This sequence joins TRBV5-6 and TRBJ2-5, with D maybe TRBD1 (6 bases). The clonotype was recovered from a woman under 30 in good health and CMV-seropositive. The CDR3 is CASSLGTGQETQYF. CDR3 bases: TGTGCCAGCAGCTTGGGCACAGGGCAAGAGACCCAGTACTTC.